This TCR beta chain stems from a study of blood T cell repertoires in COVID-19. Overall study context: Donors in the United States, Italy and Spain gave samples during acute or convalescent COVID-19.

Authors' methods: Cell counts per sample came from amplifying reference gene primers. Profiling relied on immunoSEQ multiplex PCR, and the TCRdb table lists in-frame clones only, not all of them. V, J and clone size were drawn from that table, and D and trimming were deduced from the DNA. Of 35,000 or so clones listed, 90% were seen once; the top ten hold around an eighth. This CDR3 region has 14 residues. Germline V gives CDR1 SGHTA, CDR2 FQGNSA. The J segment lost 0 bases and the V segment lost 6 bases, leaving 5 bases of the junction unmatched. The chain combines TRBV7-2 with TRBJ2-7; 7 nucleotides line up with TRBD1. Sequencing was done on a sample of peripheral blood. The receptor's source is a man in his sixties or seventies with acute or convalescent COVID-19. The CDR3 DNA sequence: TGTGCCAGCAGGCCGGGACAGAGCTCCTACGAGCAGTACTTC. Amino acids: CASRPGQSSYEQYF.